Following are 26 T cell receptor beta chains from one sample sequenced in a study of T cells expressing NK-cell markers. Each CDR3 protein gets one entry in TCRdb, which reprocessed the 5' RACE reads and gives no DNA. The listing contains 300,000 to 500,000 distinct CDR3 sequences. Source material: blood T cells: a sorted CD56 or NKG2C T cell subset, CD4+ or CD8+ T cells, or bulk PBMC T cells (not recorded which). These receptors originate from a woman aged 45 to 65 in good health.

The genes are TRBV4-1 and TRBJ2-3. This CDR3 spans 14 amino acids. Looked up from germline, CDR1 is MGHRA and CDR2 is YSYEKL. This CDR3 is CASSQGPGFYTQYF.

The V call is TRBV28, the J call TRBJ1-3; TCRdb's D call of TRBD1 is untestable without DNA. Germline assignment: CDR1 MDHEN and CDR2 SYDVKM. This CDR3 region has 13 residues. CDR3: CASADTRGNTIYF.

This chain links TRBV29-1 with TRBJ2-1; the TCRdb D gene call, TRBD1, has no DNA to confirm it. The CDR3 spans 15 residues. Looked up from germline, CDR1 is SQVTM and CDR2 is ANQGSEA. CDR3 sequence reads: CSVKINPGRLNEQFF.

CDR3 residues: CSARETRGRTEAFF. V usage is TRBV20-1 and J usage is TRBJ1-1. In germline, CDR1 is DFQATT, CDR2 SNEGSKA (reference sequence). The CDR3 length is 14 residues.

The chain joins TRBV12-3 or TRBV12-4 to TRBJ2-1; the D call of TRBD1 rests on TCRdb alone, since no DNA is present to check it. This CDR3 is 13 amino acids long. This CDR3 reads CASSFHPGNEQFF.

CDR3 residues: CSARGPGTSGSTDTQYF. V usage is TRBV20-1 and J usage is TRBJ2-3; TCRdb picks TRBD2, but there is no DNA to check that call. This CDR3 has 17 residues. CDR1 and CDR2 from the germline V gene are DFQATT and SNEGSKA (reference sequence).

This chain connects TRBV27 to TRBJ2-1; the D call of TRBD1 rests on TCRdb alone, since no DNA is present to check it. This CDR3 region has 13 residues. Germline CDR1 reads MNHEY; CDR2 reads SMNVEV (reference sequence). The CDR3 loop is CASRGTIYNEQFF.

V usage is TRBV11-2 and J usage is TRBJ2-1; TCRdb's D gene call, TRBD2, goes unchecked for lack of DNA. CDR3 size: 14 residues. Germline-derived CDR1 and CDR2 are SGHAT and FQNNGV. This CDR3 is CASSLTPDFDEQFF. The variable domain in full, with the rest retrieved from reference TRBV11-2 and TRBJ2-1, is EAGVAQSPRYKIIEKRQSVAFWCNPISGHATLYWYQQILGQGPKLLIQFQNNGVVDDSQLPKDRFSAERLKGVDSTLKIQPAKLEDSAVYLCASSLTPDFDEQFFGPGTRLTVL.

The chain combines TRBV19 with TRBJ2-2; absent DNA, TCRdb's TRBD2 call cannot be checked. The CDR3 is 17 amino acids. From germline, CDR1 is LNHDA and CDR2 SQIVND (reference sequence). CDR3 region: CASSKRLAGKRTGELFF.

This sequence joins TRBV12-3 or TRBV12-4 and TRBJ1-5; TCRdb's D call of TRBD1 is untestable without DNA. The CDR3 contains 14 residues. The CDR3 sequence is CASSFGQGSQPQHF.

The chain carries TRBV29-1 and TRBJ1-1. CDR3 length: 14 residues. Germline lookup yields CDR1 SQVTM and CDR2 ANQGSEA. CDR3 loop: CSVEGSLMNTEAFF.

CDR3 residues: CASSFGREGLTDTQYF. The chain carries TRBV28 and TRBJ2-3; TCRdb selects TRBD2, and the lack of DNA leaves this call unchecked. The CDR3 contains 16 residues. Germline V lookup: CDR1 MDHEN, CDR2 SYDVKM.

The chain joins TRBV10-3 to TRBJ1-3. CDR3 length equals 13 residues. Germline CDR1 reads ENHRY; CDR2 reads SYGVKD. CDR3 protein: CAIRTGSGNTIYF.

The rearrangement links TRBV20-1 to TRBJ2-4; TCRdb's D call of TRBD1 is untestable without DNA. The length of the CDR3 is 15 residues. Germline-derived CDR1 and CDR2 are DFQATT and SNEGSKA (reference sequence). This chain's CDR3 is CSARQPGPLGHIQYF.

The rearrangement links TRBV30 to TRBJ1-4; with no DNA, the TCRdb D assignment of TRBD1 cannot be verified. The germline gives CDR1 GTSNPN, CDR2 SVGIG (reference sequence). The CDR3 runs to 14 residues. The CDR3 spells CAWSGPATNEKLFF.

The J gene is TRBJ2-1, the V gene TRBV11-2; TCRdb's D gene call, TRBD2, goes unchecked for lack of DNA. The germline V gene has CDR1 SGHAT and CDR2 FQNNGV. There are 11 residues in the CDR3. The CDR3 spells CASSLGPEGFF.

The J gene is TRBJ2-3, the V gene TRBV12-3 or TRBV12-4; TCRdb's D gene call, TRBD1, goes unchecked for lack of DNA. The CDR3 spans 15 residues. The CDR3 here is CASITSTGTAATQYF.

J is TRBJ1-4 and V is TRBV4-1; absent DNA, TCRdb's TRBD1 call cannot be checked. CDR3 size: 15 residues. Germline V lookup: CDR1 MGHRA, CDR2 YSYEKL. CDR3: CASSQLGTDPEKLFF.

The chain recombines TRBV29-1 with TRBJ2-5; the TCRdb D gene call, TRBD2, has no DNA to confirm it. The germline CDR1 and CDR2 sequences are SQVTM and ANQGSEA. The CDR3 is 12 amino acids. This chain's CDR3 is CSVSTSLETQYF.

The chain employs TRBV12-3 or TRBV12-4 and TRBJ2-3. This CDR3 is 14 amino acids long. The CDR3 sequence: CASSLLSGTDTQYF.

The V gene is TRBV5-1, the J gene TRBJ2-5. The CDR3 is 15 residues long. Germline CDR1 reads SGHRS; CDR2 reads YFSETQ. CDR3 sequence reads: CASSWVQQSQETQYF.

V and J are TRBV3-1 and TRBJ2-1; the D gene TCRdb calls, TRBD1, cannot be checked with no DNA. The V gene's germline CDR1 is LGHDT and CDR2 YNNKEL (reference sequence). This CDR3 comprises 15 residues. The CDR3 sequence is CASSPTGPPYNEQFF.

The chain has TRBV5-1 and TRBJ2-5; without DNA, the TCRdb call of TRBD1 cannot be checked. The length of the CDR3 is 16 residues. Germline values: CDR1 SGHRS, CDR2 YFSETQ. The CDR3 region is CASSLARGAGRETQYF.

This chain's CDR3 is CASSRAGTSVEQYF. This chain uses TRBV3-1 with TRBJ2-7; the TRBD2 assignment by TCRdb is unverifiable without DNA. CDR1 and CDR2 (germline): LGHDT, YNNKEL (reference sequence). There are 14 residues in the CDR3.

The J gene is TRBJ2-2, the V gene TRBV12-3 or TRBV12-4; the D call of TRBD1 rests on TCRdb alone, since no DNA is present to check it. The CDR3 has 15 amino acids. CDR3 sequence: CASSQGTLNTGELFF.

The CDR3 region is CATSRISDRSGRGNTQYF. J is TRBJ2-3 and V is TRBV15; TCRdb's D call of TRBD2 is untestable without DNA. The germline gives CDR1 LNHNV, CDR2 YYDKDF (reference sequence). CDR3 length: 18 amino acids.